This T cell receptor beta chain originates from a study of shared clonotypes between healthy human individuals. Replicate PCRs for sorted subsets used around 200 ng DNA; this equaled around 29,000 T cell genomes. The data were produced by immunoSEQ multiplex PCR, yet TCRdb's version contains in-frame clones alone and is incomplete. The table has just over 2,000,000 clones, 90% to 95% seen once. V shed 2 bases and J shed 5 bases, with 16 bases lying between them. CDR1 MGHRA and CDR2 YSYEKL come from the germline V gene. The CDR3 has 15 amino acids. Sequencing input: naive CD4+ T cells sorted from blood. Indicated subset: CD45RA+ positively selected. This TCR came from a man aged 18 to 30 in good health. The J gene is TRBJ2-7, the V gene TRBV4-1; D perhaps matches TRBD1 (5 bases). CDR3 amino acids: CASSQPRTSSHEQYF. In DNA, the CDR3 is TGCGCCAGCAGCCAACCCAGGACATCTTCCCACGAGCAGTACTTC.